The T cell receptor (beta chain) described here comes from a study of T cell repertoires in cytomegalovirus infection. Study-wide context: Matching HLA type, along with CMV infection, was indicated by public TCR beta signatures.

A single record per CDR3 protein comes from TCRdb applying MiXCR to the reads. There are some 940,000 distinct CDR3 sequences in the sample; roughly 31% occur only once, and around an eighth lies in the top ten. V was trimmed by 10 bases and J by 4 bases, leaving 13 bases between them. Germline V gene data show CDR1 as SGHAT and CDR2 as FQDESV (reference sequence). CDR3 length: 12 amino acids. Concerning this clonotype itself: The antigen remains unidentified.

V gene TRBV11-1 combines with J gene TRBJ1-2; D is unresolved. The TCR sequence derives from a human donor in good health (CMV status not recorded). Some clones in this sample may be carry-over from other donors' samples. This specimen was cultured CD8+ T cells from PBMCs, taken from culture after CMV antigen stimulation. In nucleotides, the CDR3 is TGTGCCACCGTCCTCCCCGGCTATGGCTACACCTTC. Its translation: CATVLPGYGYTF.